This T cell receptor (beta chain) was obtained from a study of OX40 agonist ivuxolimab in advanced cancers. The CDR3 totals 12 residues. The V gene lost 3 bases and the J gene lost 7 bases, with 7 bases spanning the gap. Germline V gene lookup returns CDR1 LNHDA and CDR2 SQIVND (reference sequence). Profiled with immunoSEQ multiplex PCR; TCRdb holds only in-frame clones, not every one. Seen here are approximately 70,000 clones, over 90% observed once, and the top ten hold 15% to 18%. This clonotype was obtained from an adult with an advanced solid tumor such as melanoma, head and neck, liver or kidney cancer. Sequencing used CD4+ or CD8+ T cells sorted from blood, obtained in a trial of the OX40 agonist ivuxolimab. V gene TRBV19 combines with J gene TRBJ1-5, with D unresolved. The DNA of the CDR3 is TGTGCCAGTAGTATCGGGAGACAGCCCCAGCATTTT. Residues: CASSIGRQPQHF.